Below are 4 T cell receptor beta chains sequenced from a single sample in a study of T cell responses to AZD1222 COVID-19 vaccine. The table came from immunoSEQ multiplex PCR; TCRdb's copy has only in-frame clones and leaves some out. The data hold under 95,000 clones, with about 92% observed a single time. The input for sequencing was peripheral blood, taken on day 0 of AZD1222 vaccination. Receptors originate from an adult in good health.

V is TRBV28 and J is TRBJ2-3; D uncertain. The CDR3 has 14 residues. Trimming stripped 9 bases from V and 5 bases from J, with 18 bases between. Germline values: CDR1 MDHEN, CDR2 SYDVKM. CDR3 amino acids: CASHFSLGLDTQYF. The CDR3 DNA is TGTGCCAGTCACTTTTCCTTAGGTTTAGATACGCAGTATTTT.

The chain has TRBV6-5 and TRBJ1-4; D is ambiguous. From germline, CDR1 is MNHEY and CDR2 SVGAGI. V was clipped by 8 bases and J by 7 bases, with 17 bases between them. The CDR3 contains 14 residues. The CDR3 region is CASSRRRGGEKLFF. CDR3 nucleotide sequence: TGTGCCAGCTCCCGCCGACGGGGTGGTGAAAAACTGTTTTTT.

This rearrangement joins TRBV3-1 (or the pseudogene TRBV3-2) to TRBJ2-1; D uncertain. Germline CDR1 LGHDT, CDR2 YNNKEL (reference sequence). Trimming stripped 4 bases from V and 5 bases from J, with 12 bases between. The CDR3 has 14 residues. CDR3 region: CASSPQVFDNEQFF. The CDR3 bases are TGTGCCAGCAGCCCGCAGGTTTTTGACAATGAGCAGTTCTTC.

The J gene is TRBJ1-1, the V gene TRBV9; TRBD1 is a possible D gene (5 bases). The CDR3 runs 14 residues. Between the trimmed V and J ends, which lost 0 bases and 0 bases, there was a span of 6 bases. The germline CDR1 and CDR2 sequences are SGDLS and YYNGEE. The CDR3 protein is CASSVGQMNTEAFF. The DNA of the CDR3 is TGTGCCAGCAGCGTAGGACAGATGAACACTGAAGCTTTCTTT.